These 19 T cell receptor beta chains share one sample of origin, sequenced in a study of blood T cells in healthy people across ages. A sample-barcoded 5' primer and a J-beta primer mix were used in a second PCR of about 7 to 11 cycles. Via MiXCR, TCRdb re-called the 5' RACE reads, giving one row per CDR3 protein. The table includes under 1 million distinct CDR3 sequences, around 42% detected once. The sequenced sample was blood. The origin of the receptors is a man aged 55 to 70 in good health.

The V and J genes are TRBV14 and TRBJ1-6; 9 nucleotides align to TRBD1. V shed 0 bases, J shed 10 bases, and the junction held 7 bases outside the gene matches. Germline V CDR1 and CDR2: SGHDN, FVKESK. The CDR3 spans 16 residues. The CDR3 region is CASSQERTGVWSPLHF. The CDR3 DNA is TGTGCCAGCAGCCAAGAAAGGACAGGGGTGTGGTCACCCCTCCACTTT.

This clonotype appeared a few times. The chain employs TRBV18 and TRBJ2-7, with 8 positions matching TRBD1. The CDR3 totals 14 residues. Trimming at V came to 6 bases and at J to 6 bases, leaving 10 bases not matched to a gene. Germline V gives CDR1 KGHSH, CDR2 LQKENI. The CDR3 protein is CASSPDRALPEQYF. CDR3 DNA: TGTGCCAGCTCGCCGGACAGGGCTCTCCCCGAGCAGTACTTC.

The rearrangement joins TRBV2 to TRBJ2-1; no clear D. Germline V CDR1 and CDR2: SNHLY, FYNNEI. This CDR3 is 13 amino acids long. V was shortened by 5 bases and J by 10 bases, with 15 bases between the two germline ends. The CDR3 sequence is CASSRDGPYEQFF. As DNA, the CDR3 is TGTGCCAGCAGTAGAGACGGACCCTACGAGCAGTTCTTC.

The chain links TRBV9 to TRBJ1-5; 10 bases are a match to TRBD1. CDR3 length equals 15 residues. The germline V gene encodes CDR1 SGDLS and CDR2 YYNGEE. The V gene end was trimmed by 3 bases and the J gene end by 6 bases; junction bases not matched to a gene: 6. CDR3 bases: TGTGCCAGCAGCGAGGGACAGGGGTACGGTCAGCCCCAGCATTTT. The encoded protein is CASSEGQGYGQPQHF. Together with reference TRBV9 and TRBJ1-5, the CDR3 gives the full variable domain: DSGVTQTPKHLITATGQRVTLRCSPRSGDLSVYWYQQSLDQGLQFLIQYYNGEERAKGNILERFSAQQFPDLHSELNLSSLELGDSALYFCASSEGQGYGQPQHFGDGTRLSIL.

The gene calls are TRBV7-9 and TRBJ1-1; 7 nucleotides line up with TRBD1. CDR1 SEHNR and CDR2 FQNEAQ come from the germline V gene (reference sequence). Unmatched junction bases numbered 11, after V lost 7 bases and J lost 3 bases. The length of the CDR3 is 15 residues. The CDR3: CASTQSWTGHTEAFF. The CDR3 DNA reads TGTGCCAGCACCCAATCCTGGACAGGCCACACTGAAGCTTTCTTT.

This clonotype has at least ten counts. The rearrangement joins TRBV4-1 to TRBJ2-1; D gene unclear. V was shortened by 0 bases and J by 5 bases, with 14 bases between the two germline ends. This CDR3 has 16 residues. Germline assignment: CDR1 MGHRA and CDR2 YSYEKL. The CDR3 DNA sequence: TGCGCCAGCAGCCAAGATCCAGGCGGTACAAACAATGAGCAGTTCTTC. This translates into CASSQDPGGTNNEQFF.

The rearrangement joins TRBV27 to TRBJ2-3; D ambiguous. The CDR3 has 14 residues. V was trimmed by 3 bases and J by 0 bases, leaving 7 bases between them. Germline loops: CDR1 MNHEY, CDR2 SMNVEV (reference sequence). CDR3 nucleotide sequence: TGTGCCAGCAGTTTTCTTCCCAGCACAGATACGCAGTATTTT. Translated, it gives CASSFLPSTDTQYF.

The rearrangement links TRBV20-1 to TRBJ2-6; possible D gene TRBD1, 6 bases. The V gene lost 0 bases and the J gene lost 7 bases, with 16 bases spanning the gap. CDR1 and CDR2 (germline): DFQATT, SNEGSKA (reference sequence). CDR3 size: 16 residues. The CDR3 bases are TGCAGTGCTAGAGACTCAGGGGCGAGGGCTGCCAACGTCCTGACTTTC. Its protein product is CSARDSGARAANVLTF.

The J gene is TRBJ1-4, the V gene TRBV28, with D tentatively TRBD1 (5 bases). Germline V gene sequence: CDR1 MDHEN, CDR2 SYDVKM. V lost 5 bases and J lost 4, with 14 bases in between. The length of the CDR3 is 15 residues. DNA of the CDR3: TGTGCCAGCAGTCTCGCGGGACGGTTTAATGAAAAACTGTTTTTT. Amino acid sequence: CASSLAGRFNEKLFF.

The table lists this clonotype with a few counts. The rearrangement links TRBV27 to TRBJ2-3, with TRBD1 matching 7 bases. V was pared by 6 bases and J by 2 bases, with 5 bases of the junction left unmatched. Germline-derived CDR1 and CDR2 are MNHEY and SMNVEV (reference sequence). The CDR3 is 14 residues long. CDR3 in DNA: TGTGCCAGCAGGGACAGGCCTTACACAGATACGCAGTATTTT. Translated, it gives CASRDRPYTDTQYF.

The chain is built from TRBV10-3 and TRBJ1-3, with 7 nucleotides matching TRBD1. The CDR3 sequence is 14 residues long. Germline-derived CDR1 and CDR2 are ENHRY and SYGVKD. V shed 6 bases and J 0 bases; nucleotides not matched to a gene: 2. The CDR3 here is CAIRDRDSGNTIYF. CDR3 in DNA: TGTGCCATCAGAGACAGGGACTCTGGAAACACCATATATTTT.

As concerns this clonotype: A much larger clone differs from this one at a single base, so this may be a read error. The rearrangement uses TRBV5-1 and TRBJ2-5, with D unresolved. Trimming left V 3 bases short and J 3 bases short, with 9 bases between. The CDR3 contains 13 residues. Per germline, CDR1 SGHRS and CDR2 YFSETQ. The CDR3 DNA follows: TGCGCCAGCAGCTGGCCTGGAGAAGAGACCCAGTACTTC. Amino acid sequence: CASSWPGEETQYF.

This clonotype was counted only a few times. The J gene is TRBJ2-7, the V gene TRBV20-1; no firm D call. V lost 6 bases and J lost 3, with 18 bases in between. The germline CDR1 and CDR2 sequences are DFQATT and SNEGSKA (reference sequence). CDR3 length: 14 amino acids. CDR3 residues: CSASPPATHYEQYF. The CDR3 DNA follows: TGCAGTGCCTCTCCTCCCGCCACCCACTACGAGCAGTACTTC.

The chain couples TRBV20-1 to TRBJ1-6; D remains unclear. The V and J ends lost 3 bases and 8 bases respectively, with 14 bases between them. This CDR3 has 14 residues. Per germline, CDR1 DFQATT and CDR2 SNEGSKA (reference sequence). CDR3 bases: TGCAGTGCTAGGGTCTCACAGCGGCATTCACCCCTCCACTTT. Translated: CSARVSQRHSPLHF.

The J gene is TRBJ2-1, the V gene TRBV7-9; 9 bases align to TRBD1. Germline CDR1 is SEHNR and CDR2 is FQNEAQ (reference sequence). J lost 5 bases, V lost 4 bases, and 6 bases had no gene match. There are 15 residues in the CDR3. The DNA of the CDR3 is TGTGCCAGCAGCTCTCGGGACAGGGTCCACAATGAGCAGTTCTTC. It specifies CASSSRDRVHNEQFF.

This CDR3 reads CASRRQLNYGYTF. In DNA, the CDR3 is TGTGCCAGCAGGAGACAGCTGAACTATGGCTACACCTTC. The genes are TRBV2 and TRBJ1-2; D perhaps matches TRBD1 (5 bases). The CDR3 contains 13 residues. CDR1 is SNHLY and CDR2 is FYNNEI in the germline V gene. The V and J ends lost 6 bases and 2 bases respectively, with 10 bases between them.

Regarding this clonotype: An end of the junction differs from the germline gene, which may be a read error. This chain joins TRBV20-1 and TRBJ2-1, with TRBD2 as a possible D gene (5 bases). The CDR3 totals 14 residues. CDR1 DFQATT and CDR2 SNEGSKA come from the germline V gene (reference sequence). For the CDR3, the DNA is TGCAGTCCCCGCGGAGCGGTGTCCTACAGTGAGCAGTTCTTC. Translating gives CSPRGAVSYSEQFF.

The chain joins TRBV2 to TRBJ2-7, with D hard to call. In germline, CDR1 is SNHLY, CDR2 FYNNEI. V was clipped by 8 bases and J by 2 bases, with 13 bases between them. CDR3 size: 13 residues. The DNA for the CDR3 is TGTGCCAGCCGAAACGGCCTTACCTACGAGCAGTACTTC. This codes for CASRNGLTYEQYF.

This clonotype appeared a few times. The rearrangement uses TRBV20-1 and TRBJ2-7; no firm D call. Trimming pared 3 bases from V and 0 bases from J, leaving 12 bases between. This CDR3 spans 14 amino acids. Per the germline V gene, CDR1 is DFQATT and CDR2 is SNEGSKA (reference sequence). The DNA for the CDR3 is TGCAGTGCTAGCGGATCCTTGAGCTCCTACGAGCAGTACTTC. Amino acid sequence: CSASGSLSSYEQYF.